This T cell receptor (beta chain) was obtained from a study of identical twins (dated by TCRdb to 2016 to 2018). A note on the overall study: The study deep-sequenced TCR alpha and beta repertoires from monozygotic twins, unrelated adults of various ages and cord blood to test whether fetal clonotypes persist. To rule out contamination, the twin experiments were replicated at different times with different library preparation protocols. What the research found in general, with its limitations: Because the same donors could not be followed over many years, the conclusions relied on cross-sectional statistical analysis. In monozygotic twins, recombination models systematically underestimated out-of-frame TCR alpha sharing, but the models matched the sharing seen between unrelated individuals. Zero-insertion analyses could be partly confounded by invariant T cells such as MAIT and iNKT, although diverse VJ usage argued against such confounding for most clonotypes. Fewer insertions were carried by abundant cord blood beta clonotypes, a similar but weaker trend appeared in young adult naive repertoires, and no such trend appeared in memory repertoires. Compared with coincidental sharing between unrelated individuals, out-of-frame TCR alpha sequences shared between twins showed an excess of sequences with low generation probability. A weaker excess of twin sharing was found in beta out-of-frame sequences because the signal-to-noise ratio was lowered by fewer shared sequences.

Receptors were amplified or captured by 5' RACE. The instrument was an Illumina HiSeq 2000. A universal primer binding site was introduced by template switching, and a unique molecular identifier was present in the final cDNA, enabling accurate counting of TCR cDNA molecules. Specific primers in the conserved constant-segment region were used to synthesize first-strand cDNA for TCR alpha and beta chains. To control for contamination, every cDNA library was double barcoded, receiving both a SMART-Mk sample barcode and Illumina barcodes. TruSeq adapter sequences and Illumina sample barcodes were added in two successive PCR steps. Sequencing of the TCR alpha and beta cDNA libraries was done on the Illumina HiSeq platform using custom primers. On the study's bioinformatics: Unique molecular identifiers were extracted from raw reads with MiGEC, and CDR3 positions were determined with MiXCR. Recombination models were inferred per individual with the repgenHMM and IGoR tools using an EM algorithm. Shared clonotype analysis was performed with the tcR package in R, normalizing sharing by the product of cloneset sizes. To study raw recombination without the effects of thymic and clonal selection, out-of-frame nonproductive sequences were analyzed. TCRdb reprocessed the public reads (quality trimming at Q25 with fastp, clone calling with MiXCR) and kept in-frame beta chains. For every CDR3 protein sequence, its rows merge into one entry that carries the most common genes and DNA. The V and J calls were determined by TCRdb, not by the authors. This sample comprises more than 1.5 million distinct CDR3 sequences, more than 30% of them detected only once. The ten largest account for about 0.25% of the sample.

This clonotype occurred many times. What this receptor recognizes is not known. Base quality data are lacking; no much larger clone is found one base away. From V the trimming removes 6 bases and from J it removes 5 bases, while the gene matches leave 7 bases of the junction unaccounted for. From cysteine to phenylalanine, the CDR3 is 13 amino acids long. CDR3 DNA only is kept here, 39 bases in frame from base 1. The germline V gene specifies SQVTM as CDR1 and ANQGSEA as CDR2. Every donor in the study was a healthy Caucasian. The sequence is built from TRBV29-1 and TRBJ2-4; 7 bases in between match TRBD2. The receptor comes from a newborn girl in good health. The specimen sequenced was cord blood. In nucleotides, the sequence is TGCAGCGTCAAGGGGCTAGCGGAAAACATTCAGTACTTC. It specifies CSVKGLAENIQYF.